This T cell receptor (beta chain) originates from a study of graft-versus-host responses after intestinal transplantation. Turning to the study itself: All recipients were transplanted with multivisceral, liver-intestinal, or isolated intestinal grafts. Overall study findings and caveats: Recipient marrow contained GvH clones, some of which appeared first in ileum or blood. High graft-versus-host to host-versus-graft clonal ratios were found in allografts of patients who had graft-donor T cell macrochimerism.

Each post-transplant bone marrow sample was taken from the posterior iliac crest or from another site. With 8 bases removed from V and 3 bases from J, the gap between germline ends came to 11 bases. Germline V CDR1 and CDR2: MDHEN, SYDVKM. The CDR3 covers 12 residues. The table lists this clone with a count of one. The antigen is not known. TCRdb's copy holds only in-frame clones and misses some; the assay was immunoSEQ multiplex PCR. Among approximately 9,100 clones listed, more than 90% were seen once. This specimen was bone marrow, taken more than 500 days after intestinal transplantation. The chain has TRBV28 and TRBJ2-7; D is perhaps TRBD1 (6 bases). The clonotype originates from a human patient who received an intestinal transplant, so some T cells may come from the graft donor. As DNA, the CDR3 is TGTGCCAGCGGAACAGGGATCTACGAGCAGTACTTC. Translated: CASGTGIYEQYF.